The entry that follows covers one TCR beta chain sequence. The data derive from a study of blood T cell repertoires in COVID-19. Study as a whole: Sites in the United States, Italy and Spain provided acute and convalescent COVID-19 samples. From T cells, B-cell-depleted T cells, or PBMCs came the material, which was cDNA or gDNA.

The authors' processing: Scientists estimated how many nucleated cells there were by amplifying reference gene primers. Produced via immunoSEQ multiplex PCR; TCRdb's table is partial and in-frame only. The V and J calls and the clone size are those of that table, but D and trimming were determined from the DNA. The table lists 150,000 to 200,000 clones, approximately 84% of them singletons. Sequencing was done on a sample of peripheral blood. The TCR comes from a human donor with acute or convalescent COVID-19. The donor label of this sample is uncertain.

CDR3 sequence reads: CASSKDRGLPSTNEKLFF. CDR3 nucleotides: TGTGCCAGTAGTAAGGACAGGGGACTCCCTTCAACTAATGAAAAACTGTTTTTT. The chain carries TRBV19 and TRBJ1-4; 9 bases map to TRBD1. The V gene's germline CDR1 is LNHDA and CDR2 SQIVND (reference sequence). The CDR3 runs to 18 residues. V shed 4 bases, J shed 0 bases, and the junction held 9 bases outside the gene matches.